What follows are 4 T cell receptor beta chains derived from one specimen sequenced in a study of post-analysis software for immune sequencing data. Overall study results and limits: The five TRBV segments detected at higher frequency in patients than in controls included TRBV5-6, TRBV5-1 and TRBV20-1.

Each TCR beta cDNA library carried unique molecular identifiers. MiXCR was run by TCRdb on the PCR reads, yielding one entry per CDR3 protein. The repertoire holds over 700,000 distinct CDR3 sequences, with 25% to 30% as singletons. The antigens of these receptors remain unknown. Sequencing was done on a sample of blood. These receptors came from a girl between 10 and 17 years old with multiple sclerosis.

The gene calls are TRBV2 and TRBJ2-2; 8 nucleotides line up with TRBD2. V gave up 3 bases and J gave up 0 bases; unmatched junction bases: 3. Germline lookup yields CDR1 SNHLY and CDR2 FYNNEI. The CDR3 is 16 amino acids. CDR3 sequence (DNA): TGTGCCAGCAGTGAGATAGCGGGAACGAACACCGGGGAGCTGTTTTTT. Residues: CASSEIAGTNTGELFF.

Only a few counts were recorded for this clonotype. This sequence joins TRBV10-3 and TRBJ2-5, with 9 bases fitting TRBD2. After removal of 6 bases from V and 2 bases from J, the junction contained 16 bases not matched to a gene. Germline CDR1 ENHRY, CDR2 SYGVKD. This CDR3 spans 18 amino acids. DNA of the CDR3: TGTGCCATCAGCCTTACTGTTGGGACTAGCAGGCGGCAAGAGACCCAGTACTTC. Amino acid sequence: CAISLTVGTSRRQETQYF.

V usage is TRBV7-2 and J usage is TRBJ1-1, with no clear D. Trimming pared 0 bases from V and 6 bases from J, leaving 8 bases between. The CDR3 covers 13 residues. Germline V CDR1 and CDR2: SGHTA, FQGNSA. CDR3 protein: CASSLAVRPEAFF. In DNA form, the CDR3 reads TGTGCCAGCAGCTTAGCGGTTCGGCCTGAAGCTTTCTTT.

The genes are TRBV6-6 and TRBJ2-1; D ambiguous. V shed 7 bases and J shed 3 bases, with 10 bases lying between them. The length of the CDR3 is 13 residues. Germline assignment: CDR1 MNHNY and CDR2 SVGAGI (reference sequence). CDR3 sequence reads: CASTIGYYNEQFF. In DNA form, the CDR3 reads TGTGCCAGCACCATCGGGTACTACAATGAGCAGTTCTTC.